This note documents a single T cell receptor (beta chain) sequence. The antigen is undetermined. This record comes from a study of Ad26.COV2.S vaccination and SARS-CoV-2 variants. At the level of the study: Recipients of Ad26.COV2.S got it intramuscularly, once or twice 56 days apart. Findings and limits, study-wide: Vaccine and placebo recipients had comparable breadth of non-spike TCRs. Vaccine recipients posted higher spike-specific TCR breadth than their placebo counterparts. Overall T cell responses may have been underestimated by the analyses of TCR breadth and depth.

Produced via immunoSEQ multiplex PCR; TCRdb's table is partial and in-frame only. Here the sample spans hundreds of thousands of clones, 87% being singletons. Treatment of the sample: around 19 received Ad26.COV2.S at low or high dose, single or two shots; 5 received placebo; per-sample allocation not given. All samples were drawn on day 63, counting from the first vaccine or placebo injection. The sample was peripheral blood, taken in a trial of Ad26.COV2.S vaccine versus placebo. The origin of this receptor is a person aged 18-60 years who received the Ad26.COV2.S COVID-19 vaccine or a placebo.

The CDR3 nucleotides read TGTGCCAGCAGCGATCTAGCGGGCGGGCTTAGCACAGATACGCAGTATTTT. Encoded protein: CASSDLAGGLSTDTQYF. This chain links TRBV7-9 with TRBJ2-3, with 8 bases identical to TRBD2. This CDR3 is built from 17 residues. Germline V lookup: CDR1 SEHNR, CDR2 FQNEAQ (reference sequence). V was pared by 5 bases and J by 0 bases, with 10 bases of the junction left unmatched.